This T cell receptor beta chain appears in the sequencing data of a study of blood T cell repertoires in COVID-19. Produced via immunoSEQ multiplex PCR; TCRdb's table is partial and in-frame only. Of approximately 440,000 clones listed, 90% are singletons. What was sequenced was PBMCs or T cells enriched from blood (not recorded which). The receptor's source is a man between 18 and 35 years old who had recovered from COVID-19.

The CDR3 loop is CASGLTDEQYF. CDR3 DNA: TGTGCTAGTGGCCTTACAGACGAGCAGTACTTC. The V gene is TRBV12-5, the J gene TRBJ2-7; D gene unclear. V was cut by 6 bases and J by 5 bases, with 8 bases left in between. There are 11 residues in the CDR3. Germline CDR1 is LGHNT and CDR2 is FRNRAP.